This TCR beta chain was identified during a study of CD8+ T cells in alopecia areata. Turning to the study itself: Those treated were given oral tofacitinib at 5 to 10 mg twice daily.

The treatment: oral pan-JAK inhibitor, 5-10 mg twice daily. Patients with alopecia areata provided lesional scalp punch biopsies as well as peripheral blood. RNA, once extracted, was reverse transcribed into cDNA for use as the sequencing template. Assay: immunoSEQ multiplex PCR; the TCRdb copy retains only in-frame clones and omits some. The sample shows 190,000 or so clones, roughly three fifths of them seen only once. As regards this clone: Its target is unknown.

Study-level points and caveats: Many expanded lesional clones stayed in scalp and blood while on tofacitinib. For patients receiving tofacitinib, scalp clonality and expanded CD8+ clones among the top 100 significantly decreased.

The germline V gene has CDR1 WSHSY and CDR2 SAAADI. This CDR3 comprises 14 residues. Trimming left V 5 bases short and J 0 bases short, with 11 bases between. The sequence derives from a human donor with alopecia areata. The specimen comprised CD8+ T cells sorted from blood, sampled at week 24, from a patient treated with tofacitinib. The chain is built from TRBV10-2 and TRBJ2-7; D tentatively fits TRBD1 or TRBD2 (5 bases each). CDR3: CASSPGTHSYEQYF. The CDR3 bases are TGCGCCAGCAGTCCCGGGACGCACTCCTACGAGCAGTACTTC.